The rows below give T cell receptor beta chains drawn from one sample of a study of tumor-infiltrating lymphocytes in primary liver carcinoma. TCRdb reprocessed the multiplex PCR reads with MiXCR, giving one entry per CDR3 protein. The sample lists about 350,000 distinct CDR3 sequences, roughly two thirds occurring once. The sequenced sample was peripheral blood. These receptors came from a man aged 40-49 years with primary liver carcinoma and hepatitis B virus infection. CDR3s leave out the opening cysteine and the closing phenylalanine or tryptophan. Fields, in order: J gene, V gene, clone size, CDR3 protein. The listing skips clone size in some rows; elsewhere it reads once, few, many or a size class.

j_call: TRBJ1-2; v_call: TRBV11-2; clone_size: .; cdr3_aa: GSSRPTGGNGYT
j_call: TRBJ2-7; v_call: TRBV7-9; clone_size: few; cdr3_aa: ASSPGTTREQY
j_call: TRBJ2-5; v_call: TRBV11-2; clone_size: .; cdr3_aa: ASSLESTGETQY
j_call: TRBJ2-5; v_call: TRBV6-6; clone_size: many; cdr3_aa: ASSHGVAGGRETQY
j_call: TRBJ1-1; v_call: TRBV6-5; clone_size: .; cdr3_aa: ASSPRGGTAAF
j_call: TRBJ2-6; v_call: TRBV5-1; clone_size: few; cdr3_aa: ASSLEYSGYSGANVLT
j_call: TRBJ2-1; v_call: TRBV11-2; clone_size: .; cdr3_aa: ASSLDGAGGEQF
j_call: TRBJ2-2; v_call: TRBV29-1; clone_size: many; cdr3_aa: SVEGQGDVPGELF
j_call: TRBJ2-1; v_call: TRBV4-1; clone_size: many; cdr3_aa: ASSNGQGSYNEQF
j_call: TRBJ2-1; v_call: TRBV10-3; clone_size: .; cdr3_aa: VISESSRGAVNEQF
j_call: TRBJ2-7; v_call: TRBV10-3; clone_size: many; cdr3_aa: AIKSGGGNEQY
j_call: TRBJ2-1; v_call: TRBV6-2/TRBV6-3; clone_size: few; cdr3_aa: ANSSGQYNEQF
j_call: TRBJ2-3; v_call: TRBV29-1; clone_size: .; cdr3_aa: SVDYWSSTDTQY
j_call: TRBJ2-7; v_call: TRBV6-1; clone_size: .; cdr3_aa: ASSPDWVFYEQY
j_call: TRBJ1-2; v_call: TRBV28; clone_size: .; cdr3_aa: ASSSARTVYGYN
j_call: TRBJ2-3; v_call: TRBV5-4; clone_size: few; cdr3_aa: ASSRAGPSTDTQY
j_call: TRBJ2-3; v_call: TRBV30; clone_size: few; cdr3_aa: AWRQFLTDTQY
j_call: TRBJ1-3; v_call: TRBV5-1; clone_size: .; cdr3_aa: ASSLQASGNTIY
j_call: TRBJ2-2; v_call: TRBV29-1; clone_size: .; cdr3_aa: STGGGSGELF
j_call: TRBJ1-5; v_call: TRBV11-2; clone_size: once; cdr3_aa: ASSLGGNQSQH
j_call: TRBJ1-1; v_call: TRBV11-1; clone_size: once; cdr3_aa: ASSIGAQARNEAL
j_call: TRBJ1-1; v_call: TRBV4-1; clone_size: .; cdr3_aa: ASRCTGNTEAF
j_call: TRBJ2-5; v_call: TRBV6-5; clone_size: few; cdr3_aa: ASSYSAGAPPGQETQY
j_call: TRBJ2-7; v_call: TRBV28; clone_size: .; cdr3_aa: ASSPSDVDEQY
j_call: TRBJ2-5; v_call: TRBV29-1; clone_size: many; cdr3_aa: SAERTGVGETQY
j_call: TRBJ2-5; v_call: TRBV29-1; clone_size: .; cdr3_aa: SPPWAGDVKTQY
j_call: TRBJ2-6; v_call: TRBV6-2/TRBV6-3; clone_size: .; cdr3_aa: SSIDPGSGANVLT
j_call: TRBJ2-5; v_call: TRBV29-1; clone_size: many; cdr3_aa: SAQQGVGETQY
j_call: TRBJ1-2; v_call: TRBV11-2; clone_size: .; cdr3_aa: ASSPGGHCGYT
j_call: TRBJ2-1; v_call: TRBV5-4; clone_size: .; cdr3_aa: ASSLVGTSYNEQF
j_call: TRBJ1-5; v_call: TRBV6-2/TRBV6-3; clone_size: once; cdr3_aa: ARRTHRASNQPQN
j_call: TRBJ1-2; v_call: TRBV6-5; clone_size: few; cdr3_aa: ASSRYPGQGYGYT
j_call: TRBJ2-1; v_call: TRBV4-3; clone_size: many; cdr3_aa: ASSQDSRSYNEQF
j_call: TRBJ2-7; v_call: TRBV5-1; clone_size: .; cdr3_aa: ASSGHLESGEQY
j_call: TRBJ2-5; v_call: TRBV11-1; clone_size: many; cdr3_aa: ASSFGLKEETQY
j_call: TRBJ2-7; v_call: TRBV11-2; clone_size: many; cdr3_aa: ASSLDVVVQY
j_call: TRBJ2-1; v_call: TRBV6-2/TRBV6-3; clone_size: few; cdr3_aa: ASCGEMSSYNEQF
j_call: TRBJ2-2; v_call: TRBV6-2/TRBV6-3; clone_size: many; cdr3_aa: ASSGQNTGELF
j_call: TRBJ1-2; v_call: TRBV5-1; clone_size: few; cdr3_aa: ASSFTSTGRARGSNYGYT
j_call: TRBJ1-2; v_call: TRBV10-3; clone_size: .; cdr3_aa: AISESERQEADYGYT
j_call: TRBJ2-7; v_call: TRBV11-2; clone_size: once; cdr3_aa: DSSSGLAGVGVMDEQY
j_call: TRBJ2-3; v_call: TRBV10-3; clone_size: few; cdr3_aa: AIRGSGGHSTDTQY
j_call: TRBJ2-1; v_call: TRBV29-1; clone_size: .; cdr3_aa: SVEIRDRGYHEKF
j_call: TRBJ2-1; v_call: TRBV30; clone_size: .; cdr3_aa: AWTPASYNEQF
j_call: TRBJ2-7; v_call: TRBV4-3; clone_size: few; cdr3_aa: ASSQDTGFYSYKQY
j_call: TRBJ2-5; v_call: TRBV6-6; clone_size: .; cdr3_aa: ASSYGNPHFQETQY
j_call: TRBJ2-3; v_call: TRBV6-5; clone_size: many; cdr3_aa: ASKAVRGFGDTQY
j_call: TRBJ2-7; v_call: TRBV30; clone_size: few; cdr3_aa: AWRTPSGRKLYEQY
j_call: TRBJ1-1; v_call: TRBV29-1; clone_size: .; cdr3_aa: SAGRRGAGTEAF
j_call: TRBJ2-7; v_call: TRBV5-5; clone_size: few; cdr3_aa: ASSLVRGALYEQY
j_call: TRBJ2-1; v_call: TRBV6-1; clone_size: .; cdr3_aa: AGSDTFPSGGEF